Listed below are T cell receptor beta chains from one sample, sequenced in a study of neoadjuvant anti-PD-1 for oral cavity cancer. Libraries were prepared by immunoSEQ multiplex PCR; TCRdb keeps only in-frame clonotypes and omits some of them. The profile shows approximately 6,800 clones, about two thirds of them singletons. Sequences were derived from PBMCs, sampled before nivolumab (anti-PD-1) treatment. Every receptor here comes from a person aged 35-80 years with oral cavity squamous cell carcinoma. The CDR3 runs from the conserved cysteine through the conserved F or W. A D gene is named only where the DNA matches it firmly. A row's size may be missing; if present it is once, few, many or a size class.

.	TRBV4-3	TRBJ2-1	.	CASSQSSAGGYNEQFF	TGCGCCAGCAGCCAGTCCTCAGCGGGCGGCTACAATGAGCAGTTCTTC
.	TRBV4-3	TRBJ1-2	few	CASSRTDSYGYTF	TGCGCCAGCAGCCGCACTGACAGTTATGGCTACACCTTC
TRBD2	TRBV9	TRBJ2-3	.	CASSVGSGASSTDTQYF	TGTGCCAGCAGCGTAGGTAGCGGGGCTTCTAGCACAGATACGCAGTATTTT
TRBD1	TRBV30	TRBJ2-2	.	CAWGEGTGVTGELFF	TGTGCCTGGGGGGAGGGGACAGGGGTGACCGGGGAGCTGTTTTTT
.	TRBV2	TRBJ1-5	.	CASSDLRGGQPQHF	TGTGCCAGCAGTGATCTAAGGGGCGGTCAGCCCCAGCATTTT
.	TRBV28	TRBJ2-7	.	CASSSIMGRKDHEQYF	TGTGCCAGCAGTTCAATTATGGGACGGAAAGACCACGAGCAGTACTTC
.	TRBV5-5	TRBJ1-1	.	CASSLVEGSQTEAFF	TGTGCCAGCAGCTTGGTCGAAGGCAGCCAAACTGAAGCTTTCTTT
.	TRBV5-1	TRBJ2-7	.	CASSLRDGQYEQYF	TGCGCCAGCAGCCTCCGGGACGGACAGTACGAGCAGTACTTC
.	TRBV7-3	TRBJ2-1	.	CASSLGNEQFF	TGTGCCAGCAGCTTAGGTAATGAGCAGTTCTTC
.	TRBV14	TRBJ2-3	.	CASSQEFGVTDTQYF	TGTGCCAGCAGCCAAGAATTTGGGGTCACAGATACGCAGTATTTT
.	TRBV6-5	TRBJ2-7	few	CASSRGTPSSYEQYF	TGTGCCAGCAGTCGCGGGACACCTTCCTCCTACGAGCAGTACTTC
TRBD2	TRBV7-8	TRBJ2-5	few	CASSTRTSGRKQETQYF	TGTGCCAGCAGCACTAGGACTAGCGGGAGGAAACAAGAGACCCAGTACTTC
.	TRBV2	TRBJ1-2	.	CASSFGQNYGYTF	TGTGCCAGCAGTTTCGGACAGAACTATGGCTACACCTTC
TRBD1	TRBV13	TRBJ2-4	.	CASSLQPGQGVQAKNIQYF	TGTGCCAGCAGCTTACAACCTGGACAGGGAGTTCAGGCCAAAAACATTCAGTACTTC
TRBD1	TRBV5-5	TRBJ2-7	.	CASSLADRAQTYEQYF	TGTGCCAGCAGCTTGGCCGACAGGGCACAAACCTACGAGCAGTACTTC
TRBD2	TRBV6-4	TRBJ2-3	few	CASSERGGTDTQYF	TGTGCCAGCAGTGAGCGGGGGGGCACAGATACGCAGTATTTT
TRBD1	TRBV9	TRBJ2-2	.	CASSRQGAFTGELFF	TGTGCCAGCAGTCGACAGGGGGCATTCACCGGGGAGCTGTTTTTT
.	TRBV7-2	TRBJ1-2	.	CASSLGPWAGLDGYTF	TGTGCCAGCAGCTTAGGGCCGTGGGCAGGGTTGGATGGCTACACCTTC
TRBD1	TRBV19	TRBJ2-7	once	CASNPTGGTYEQYF	TGTGCCAGTAACCCGACAGGGGGAACCTACGAGCAGTACTTC
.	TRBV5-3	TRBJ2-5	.	CARSLVGAPQETQYF	TGTGCCAGAAGCTTGGTGGGGGCACCACAAGAGACCCAGTACTTC
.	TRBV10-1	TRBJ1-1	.	CASSGTLGTEAFF	TGCGCCAGCAGTGGAACTCTCGGGACTGAAGCTTTCTTT
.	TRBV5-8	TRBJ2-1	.	CASSFGLRANEQFF	TGTGCCAGCAGCTTTGGGCTCCGTGCGAATGAGCAGTTCTTC
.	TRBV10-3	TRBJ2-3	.	CAMRGRSSTDTQYF	TGTGCCATGAGGGGCCGTTCTAGCACAGATACGCAGTATTTT
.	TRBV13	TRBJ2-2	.	CASSLGGAMNTGELFF	TGTGCCAGCAGCTTAGGGGGGGCGATGAACACCGGGGAGCTGTTTTTT
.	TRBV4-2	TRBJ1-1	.	CASSQDSGTEAFF	TGTGCCAGCAGCCAAGATAGTGGTACTGAAGCTTTCTTT
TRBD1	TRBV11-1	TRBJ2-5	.	CASSLGPDRAQEETQYF	TGTGCCAGCAGCTTAGGCCCGGACAGGGCCCAGGAAGAGACCCAGTACTTC
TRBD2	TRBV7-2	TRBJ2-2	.	CASAWAGLGRNTGELFF	TGTGCCAGCGCCTGGGCCGGACTAGGGCGCAACACCGGGGAGCTGTTTTTT
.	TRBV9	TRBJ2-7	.	CASSVGTVSSYEQYF	TGTGCCAGCAGCGTGGGGACGGTTAGCTCCTACGAGCAGTACTTC
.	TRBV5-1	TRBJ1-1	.	CASSLTGDKGAFF	TGCGCCAGCAGCCTGACGGGGGATAAGGGGGCTTTCTTT
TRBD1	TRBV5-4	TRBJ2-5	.	CASSALQGRAETQYF	TGTGCCAGCAGCGCCTTACAGGGGCGTGCGGAGACCCAGTACTTC
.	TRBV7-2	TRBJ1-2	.	CASSPSTLRGLFYGYTF	TGTGCCAGCAGCCCCTCGACCCTCAGGGGCTTATTTTATGGCTACACCTTC
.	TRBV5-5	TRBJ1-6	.	CASSLNSGGNNSPLHF	TGTGCCAGCAGCTTGAATTCTGGGGGCAATAATTCACCCCTCCACTTT
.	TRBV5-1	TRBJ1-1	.	CASSLGRADTEAFF	TGCGCCAGCAGCTTGGGCAGGGCTGACACTGAAGCTTTCTTT
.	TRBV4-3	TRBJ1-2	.	CASSQDSAVYGYTF	TGCGCCAGCAGCCAAGATTCGGCAGTCTATGGCTACACCTTC
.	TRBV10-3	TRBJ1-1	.	CAISEYDMNTEAFF	TGTGCCATCAGTGAGTATGACATGAACACTGAAGCTTTCTTT
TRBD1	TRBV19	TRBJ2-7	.	CASSSRGQGTYEQYF	TGTGCCAGTAGTTCTCGCGGACAGGGGACCTACGAGCAGTACTTC
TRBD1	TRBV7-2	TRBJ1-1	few	CASRQTGGSTEAFF	TGTGCCAGCAGACAGACAGGGGGCTCGACTGAAGCTTTCTTT
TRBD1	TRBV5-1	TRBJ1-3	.	CASSLSGTGPGNTIYF	TGCGCCAGCAGCTTGAGCGGGACAGGGCCTGGAAACACCATATATTTT
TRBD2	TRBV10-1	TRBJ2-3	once	CARKGPERGEGCADTQYF	TGCGCCAGAAAGGGCCCGGAGCGGGGGGAAGGGTGTGCAGATACGCAGTATTTT
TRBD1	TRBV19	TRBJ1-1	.	CASSPHRGRDTEAFF	TGTGCCAGTAGTCCCCACAGGGGAAGGGACACTGAAGCTTTCTTT
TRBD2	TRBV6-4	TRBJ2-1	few	CASSELAGLVNEQFF	TGTGCCAGCAGTGAACTAGCGGGGCTCGTCAATGAGCAGTTCTTC
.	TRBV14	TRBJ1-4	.	CASSHGTVNEKLFF	TGTGCCAGCAGCCATGGGACGGTGAATGAAAAACTGTTTTTT
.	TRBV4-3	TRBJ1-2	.	CASSPTRGRGNYGYTF	TGCGCCAGCAGCCCCACCAGGGGCCGCGGCAACTATGGCTACACCTTC
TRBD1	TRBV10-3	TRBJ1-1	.	CAISESLTGASLGAFF	TGTGCCATCAGTGAGTCGTTGACAGGGGCAAGCCTTGGGGCTTTCTTT
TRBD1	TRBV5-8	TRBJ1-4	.	CASSFDRARTNEKLFF	TGTGCCAGCAGCTTTGACAGGGCCAGAACTAATGAAAAACTGTTTTTT
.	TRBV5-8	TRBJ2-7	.	CASSPRLVEQYF	TGTGCCAGCAGCCCCCGCTTGGTTGAGCAGTACTTC
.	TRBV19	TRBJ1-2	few	CASSITPSAYGYTF	TGTGCCAGTAGTATAACCCCATCCGCCTATGGCTACACCTTC
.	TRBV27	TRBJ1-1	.	CASSFRRQGTTEAFF	TGTGCCAGCAGTTTTCGGCGCCAGGGGACGACTGAAGCTTTCTTT
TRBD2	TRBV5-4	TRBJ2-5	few	CASNRGAGTSQETQYF	TGTGCCTCCAACCGGGGAGCGGGGACGTCGCAAGAGACCCAGTACTTC
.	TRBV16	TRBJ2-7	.	CASSQSPGLLSYEQYF	TGTGCCAGCAGCCAATCCCCGGGCTTGCTCTCCTACGAGCAGTACTTC
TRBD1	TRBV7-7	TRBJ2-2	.	CASSPGQGVTGELFF	TGTGCCAGCAGCCCAGGACAGGGAGTCACCGGGGAGCTGTTTTTT
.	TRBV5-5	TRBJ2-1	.	CASSPGVDNEQFF	TGTGCCAGCAGTCCGGGGGTTGACAATGAGCAGTTCTTC
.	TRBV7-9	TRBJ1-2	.	CASSFQETSPYGYTF	TGTGCCAGCAGCTTTCAGGAGACCTCTCCCTATGGCTACACCTTC
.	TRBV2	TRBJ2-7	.	CASRMRTDEQYF	TGTGCCAGCCGAATGAGGACAGACGAGCAGTACTTC
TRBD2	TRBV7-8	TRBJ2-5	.	CASSQGLAGPSQETQYF	TGTGCCAGCAGCCAGGGACTAGCGGGCCCATCCCAAGAGACCCAGTACTTC
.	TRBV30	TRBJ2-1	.	CAWMKGNEQFF	TGTGCCTGGATGAAGGGAAATGAGCAGTTCTTC
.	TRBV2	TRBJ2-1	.	CASRAGGDNEQFF	TGTGCCAGCAGAGCCGGGGGAGACAATGAGCAGTTCTTC
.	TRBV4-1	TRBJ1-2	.	CASSPIPRTQREGYTF	TGCGCCAGCAGCCCAATACCTCGGACGCAACGGGAAGGCTACACCTTC
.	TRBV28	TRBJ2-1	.	CASSLSGSGARDNEQFF	TGTGCCAGCAGTTTATCAGGGTCGGGGGCACGTGACAATGAGCAGTTCTTC
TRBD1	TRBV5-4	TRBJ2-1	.	CASSPPDRVYEQFF	TGTGCCAGCAGCCCACCGGACAGGGTATATGAGCAGTTCTTC